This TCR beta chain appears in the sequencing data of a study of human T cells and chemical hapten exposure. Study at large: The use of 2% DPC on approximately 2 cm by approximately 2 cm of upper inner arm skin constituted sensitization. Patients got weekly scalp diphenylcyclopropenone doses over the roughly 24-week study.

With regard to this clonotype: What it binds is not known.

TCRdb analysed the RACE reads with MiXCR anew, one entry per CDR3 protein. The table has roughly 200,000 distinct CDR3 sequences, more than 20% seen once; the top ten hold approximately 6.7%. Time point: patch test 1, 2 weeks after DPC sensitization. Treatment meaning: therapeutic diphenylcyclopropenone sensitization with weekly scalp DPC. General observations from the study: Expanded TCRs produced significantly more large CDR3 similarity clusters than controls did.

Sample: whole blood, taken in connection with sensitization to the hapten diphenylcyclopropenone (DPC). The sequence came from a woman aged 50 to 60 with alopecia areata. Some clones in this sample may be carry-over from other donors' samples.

The CDR3 reads CASKLAGRTYEQYF. The CDR3 region has the DNA TGCGCCAGCAAGCTAGCGGGAAGGACCTACGAGCAGTACTTC. This sequence joins TRBV5-1 and TRBJ2-7, with TRBD2 matching over 9 bases. This CDR3 has 14 amino acids. CDR1 is SGHRS and CDR2 is YFSETQ in the germline V gene. The V and J ends lost 6 bases and 2 bases, in that order; junction bases with no gene match: 6.